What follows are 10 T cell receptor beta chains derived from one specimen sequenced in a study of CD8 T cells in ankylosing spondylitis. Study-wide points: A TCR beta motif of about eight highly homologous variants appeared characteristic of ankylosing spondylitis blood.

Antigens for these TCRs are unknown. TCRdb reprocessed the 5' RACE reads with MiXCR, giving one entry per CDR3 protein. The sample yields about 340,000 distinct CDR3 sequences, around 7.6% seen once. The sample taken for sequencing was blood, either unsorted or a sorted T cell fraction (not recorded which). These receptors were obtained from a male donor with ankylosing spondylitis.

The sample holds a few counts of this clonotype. In DNA form, the CDR3 reads TGCAGCGTGGGGGCGAGGGGGATCAATGAGCAGTTCTTC. Amino acid sequence: CSVGARGINEQFF. The rearrangement links TRBV29-1 to TRBJ2-1, with D possibly TRBD1 on 6 matching bases. Germline V gene lookup returns CDR1 SQVTM and CDR2 ANQGSEA. This CDR3 contains 13 residues. The V end was cut by 6 bases, the J end by 6 bases, with 15 bases between.

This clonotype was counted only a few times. The CDR3 coding sequence is TGCAGCGTTGGTGGGACAGGGAATGAAAAACTGTTTTTT. This gives the protein CSVGGTGNEKLFF. The chain couples TRBV29-1 to TRBJ1-4, with 9 bases fitting TRBD1. The CDR3 length is 13 residues. Per germline, CDR1 SQVTM and CDR2 ANQGSEA. After removal of 4 bases from V and 5 bases from J, the junction contained 2 bases not matched to a gene.

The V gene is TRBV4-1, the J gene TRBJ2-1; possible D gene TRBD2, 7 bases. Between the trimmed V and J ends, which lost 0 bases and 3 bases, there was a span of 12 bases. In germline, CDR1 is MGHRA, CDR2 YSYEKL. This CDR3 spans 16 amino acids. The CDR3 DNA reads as TGCGCCAGCAGCCAAGATAGGGGGGGTTTCTACAATGAGCAGTTCTTC. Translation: CASSQDRGGFYNEQFF.

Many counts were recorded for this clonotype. CDR3 sequence reads: CASSLATEYEQYF. The CDR3 bases are TGTGCCAGCAGCTTAGCGACAGAATACGAGCAGTACTTC. The chain is built from TRBV11-1 and TRBJ2-7; maybe TRBD1 (5 bases). The germline V gene has CDR1 SGHAT and CDR2 FQDESV (reference sequence). The CDR3 contains 13 residues. Trimming removed 0 bases from V and 4 bases from J, with 7 bases in between.

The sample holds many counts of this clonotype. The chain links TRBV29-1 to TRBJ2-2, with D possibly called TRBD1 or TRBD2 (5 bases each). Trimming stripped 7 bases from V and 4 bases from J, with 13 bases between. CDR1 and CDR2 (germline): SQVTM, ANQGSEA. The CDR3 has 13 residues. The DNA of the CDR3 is TGCAGCGGCGTTGGGGGTGCCACCGGGGAGCTGTTTTTT. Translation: CSGVGGATGELFF.

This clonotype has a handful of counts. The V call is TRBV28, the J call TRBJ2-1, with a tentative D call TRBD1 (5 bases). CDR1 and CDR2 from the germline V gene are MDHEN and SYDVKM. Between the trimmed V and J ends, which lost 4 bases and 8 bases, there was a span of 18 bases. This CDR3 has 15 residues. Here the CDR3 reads CASSSPDKARDEQFF. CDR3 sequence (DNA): TGTGCCAGCAGTTCCCCGGACAAAGCCCGGGATGAGCAGTTCTTC.

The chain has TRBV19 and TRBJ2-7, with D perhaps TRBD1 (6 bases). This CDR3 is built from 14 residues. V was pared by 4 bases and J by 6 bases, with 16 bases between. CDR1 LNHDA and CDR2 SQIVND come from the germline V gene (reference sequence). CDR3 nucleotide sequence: TGTGCCAGTAGTACCCGAGGCAGGGGACCCGAGCAGTACTTC. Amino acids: CASSTRGRGPEQYF.

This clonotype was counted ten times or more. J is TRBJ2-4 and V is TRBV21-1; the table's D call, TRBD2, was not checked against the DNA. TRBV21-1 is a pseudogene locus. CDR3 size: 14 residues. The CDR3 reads CASRTAGAKNIQYF. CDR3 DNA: TGTGCCAGCAGAACTGCGGGGGCCAAAAACATTCAGTACTTC.

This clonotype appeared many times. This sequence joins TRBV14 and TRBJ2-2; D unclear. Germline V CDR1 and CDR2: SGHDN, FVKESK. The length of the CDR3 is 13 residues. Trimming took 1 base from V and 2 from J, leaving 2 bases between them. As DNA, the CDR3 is TGTGCCAGCAGCCAAGTTAACACCGGGGAGCTGTTTTTT. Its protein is CASSQVNTGELFF.

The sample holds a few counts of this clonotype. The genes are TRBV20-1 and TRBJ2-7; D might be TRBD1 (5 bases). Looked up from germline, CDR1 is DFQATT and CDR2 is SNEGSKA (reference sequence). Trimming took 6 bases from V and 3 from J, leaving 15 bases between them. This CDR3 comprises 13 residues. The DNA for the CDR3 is TGCAGTGCAAGACGGACACCCAACTACGAGCAGTACTTC. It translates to CSARRTPNYEQYF.